A single TCR beta chain is shown here with its context. The sample belongs to a study of molecular identifiers for immune sequencing clone quantification. About the study: Split five ways in replicates, RNA from roughly 20,000 or 100,000 naive CD8 cells had four portions sequenced.

Germline V lookup: CDR1 DFQATT, CDR2 SNEGSKA (reference sequence). There are 14 residues in the CDR3. V lost 3 bases, J lost 4 bases, and 9 bases stayed unmatched. TCRdb reprocessed the PCR reads via MiXCR and lists one record per CDR3 protein. The sample gives some 580,000 distinct CDR3 sequences, 25% of which show up once; around 0.78% is in the top ten. This receptor was taken from a human donor in good health. Some libraries in this study had Jurkat cell RNA spiked in. The source material was naive CD8+ T cells from blood, with Jurkat cell RNA spiked in. Indicated subset: FACS-sorted CD8+CD4-CCR7+CD45RA+ naive T cells. The gene calls are TRBV20-1 and TRBJ2-7; 7 nucleotides agree with TRBD2. For the CDR3, the DNA is TGCAGTGCTAGTCGGCCTAGCGGAGTTTACGAGCAGTACTTC. Its protein product is CSASRPSGVYEQYF.